Listed below are T cell receptor beta chains from one sample, sequenced in a study of shared clonotypes between healthy human individuals. Using immunoSEQ multiplex PCR, the repertoire was profiled, and TCRdb retains in-frame clones only, with some absent. This table holds a few million clones, roughly nine tenths found once. Sequences were obtained from naive CD4+ T cells sorted from blood. These receptors were taken from a man aged 18 to 29 in good health. Each CDR3 is given with its conserved first and last residue. The order of the fields is J gene, V gene, CDR3 protein.

j_gene: TRBJ2-3; v_gene: TRBV5-1; CDR3aa: CASSLDAGPDTQYF
j_gene: TRBJ1-1; v_gene: TRBV7-9; CDR3aa: CASSFSGDTEAFF
j_gene: TRBJ1-1; v_gene: TRBV28; CDR3aa: CASSHAGAGGGPNTEAFF
j_gene: TRBJ2-5; v_gene: TRBV7-6; CDR3aa: CASSLGQTSGETQYF
j_gene: TRBJ2-1; v_gene: TRBV11-3; CDR3aa: CASSLSGSSYNEQFF
j_gene: TRBJ2-1; v_gene: TRBV6-1; CDR3aa: CASSVTSVYMEFF
j_gene: TRBJ2-7; v_gene: TRBV7-2; CDR3aa: CASSLARGGTRLAGYEQYF
j_gene: TRBJ2-1; v_gene: TRBV11-2; CDR3aa: CASSLSGRTYNEQFF
j_gene: TRBJ1-5; v_gene: TRBV6-1; CDR3aa: CASRAGTGVNQPQHF
j_gene: TRBJ2-2; v_gene: TRBV6-1; CDR3aa: CASNKRGVSAGELFF
j_gene: TRBJ2-3; v_gene: TRBV19; CDR3aa: CASSSTGETDTQYF
j_gene: TRBJ1-3; v_gene: TRBV11-2; CDR3aa: CASSLGHLSSGNTIYF
j_gene: TRBJ1-2; v_gene: TRBV28; CDR3aa: CASSSGSIYGYTF
j_gene: TRBJ1-3; v_gene: TRBV7-9; CDR3aa: CASRSTLGQGKTGNTIYF
j_gene: TRBJ2-7; v_gene: TRBV20-1; CDR3aa: CSASLVSEQYF
j_gene: TRBJ1-1; v_gene: TRBV19; CDR3aa: CASSMPLQGLNTEAFF
j_gene: TRBJ2-1; v_gene: TRBV7-9; CDR3aa: CASSFQGLAGVNEQFF
j_gene: TRBJ2-1; v_gene: TRBV28; CDR3aa: CASTPVGGPGGREFF
j_gene: TRBJ2-5; v_gene: TRBV13; CDR3aa: CASSGRNQETQYF
j_gene: TRBJ2-1; v_gene: TRBV10-1; CDR3aa: CASSVDRVGEQFF
j_gene: TRBJ2-7; v_gene: TRBV18; CDR3aa: CASSPYYPSGRSLWEQYF
j_gene: TRBJ1-2; v_gene: TRBV30; CDR3aa: CAWSESTANYGYTF
j_gene: TRBJ2-3; v_gene: TRBV15; CDR3aa: CATSRVLGSTDTQYF
j_gene: TRBJ2-5; v_gene: TRBV9; CDR3aa: CASSVRLAGVETQYF
j_gene: TRBJ2-3; v_gene: TRBV21-1; CDR3aa: CASTEGDYGLLGPLDTQYF
j_gene: TRBJ1-2; v_gene: TRBV5-4; CDR3aa: CASSARPQGEDGYTF
j_gene: TRBJ2-1; v_gene: TRBV6-5; CDR3aa: CASSNTGLANNEQFF
j_gene: TRBJ2-2; v_gene: TRBV9; CDR3aa: CASSPSGQGNTGELFF
j_gene: TRBJ1-5; v_gene: TRBV5-1; CDR3aa: CASSLGQGQQPQHF
j_gene: TRBJ2-5; v_gene: TRBV5-1; CDR3aa: CASSLDGTSEETQYF
j_gene: TRBJ2-7; v_gene: TRBV7-2; CDR3aa: CASSMGTGGDEQYF
j_gene: TRBJ1-2; v_gene: TRBV30; CDR3aa: CAWSVPALANYGYTF
j_gene: TRBJ2-1; v_gene: TRBV19; CDR3aa: CASSIIPDRGVEQFF
j_gene: TRBJ2-2; v_gene: TRBV6-1; CDR3aa: CASSSQSTGELFF
j_gene: TRBJ2-7; v_gene: TRBV11-2; CDR3aa: CASSLGGSGPYEQYF
j_gene: TRBJ2-3; v_gene: TRBV4-3; CDR3aa: CASSQEEGRDTQYF
j_gene: TRBJ1-1; v_gene: TRBV10-3; CDR3aa: CAIRGDIVSFF
j_gene: TRBJ2-7; v_gene: TRBV5-1; CDR3aa: CASSLGGRGYYEQYF
j_gene: TRBJ1-5; v_gene: TRBV29-1; CDR3aa: CSVVPPGSPLANQPQHF
j_gene: TRBJ2-7; v_gene: TRBV30; CDR3aa: CAWSSQGVAEQYF
j_gene: TRBJ2-5; v_gene: TRBV2; CDR3aa: CASSTGTGGVETQYF
j_gene: TRBJ2-1; v_gene: TRBV11-2; CDR3aa: CASRAGGKYNEQFF
j_gene: TRBJ2-7; v_gene: TRBV5-1; CDR3aa: CASSLGSVYEQYF
j_gene: TRBJ2-6; v_gene: TRBV2; CDR3aa: CASSITGTLSGANVLTF
j_gene: TRBJ1-4; v_gene: TRBV5-1; CDR3aa: CASSLDQGSRQLFF
j_gene: TRBJ2-7; v_gene: TRBV5-1; CDR3aa: CASSAPEGPSSYEQYF
j_gene: TRBJ1-6; v_gene: TRBV7-9; CDR3aa: CASSNRQNNSPLHF
j_gene: TRBJ2-3; v_gene: TRBV7-9; CDR3aa: CASSARGGGDTQYF
j_gene: TRBJ2-7; v_gene: TRBV2; CDR3aa: CASSIGQGVYEQYF
j_gene: TRBJ2-7; v_gene: TRBV4-3; CDR3aa: CASSQDSTGWKQYF
j_gene: TRBJ2-7; v_gene: TRBV2; CDR3aa: CASSGQGNEQYF